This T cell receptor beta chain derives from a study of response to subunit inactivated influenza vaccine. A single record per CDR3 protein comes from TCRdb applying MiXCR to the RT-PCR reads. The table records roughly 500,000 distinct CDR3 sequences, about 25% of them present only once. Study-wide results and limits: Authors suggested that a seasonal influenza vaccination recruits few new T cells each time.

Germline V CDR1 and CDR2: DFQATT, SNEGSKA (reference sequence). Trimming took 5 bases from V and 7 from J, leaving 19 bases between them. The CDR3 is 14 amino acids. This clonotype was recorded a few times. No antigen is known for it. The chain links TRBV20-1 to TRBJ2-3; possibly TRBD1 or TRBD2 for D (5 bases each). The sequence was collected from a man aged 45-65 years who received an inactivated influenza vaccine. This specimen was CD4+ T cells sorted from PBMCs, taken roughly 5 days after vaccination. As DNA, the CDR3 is TGCAGTGCTTACCCTCTAACGGGACGGTATACGCAGTATTTT. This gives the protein CSAYPLTGRYTQYF.